This TCR beta chain was retrieved from a study of blood T cell repertoires in COVID-19. The method was immunoSEQ multiplex PCR; TCRdb's version includes in-frame clones alone and lacks a portion of them. The sample holds over 150,000 clones, roughly 84% seen once. This clone was seen once. Germline assignment: CDR1 ENHRY and CDR2 SYGVKD. Trimming left V 4 bases short and J 2 bases short, with 8 bases between. This CDR3 has 13 amino acids. The sequencing sample was made of PBMCs or T cells enriched from blood (not recorded which). The V gene is TRBV10-3, the J gene TRBJ2-5; a possible D gene is TRBD2 (6 bases). This sequence was found in a woman aged 25 to 39 who had recovered from COVID-19. CDR3 residues: CAISGGLQETQYF. In DNA, the CDR3 is TGTGCCATCAGTGGGGGACTTCAAGAGACCCAGTACTTC.